The following is a T cell receptor (beta chain) sequence with its context. What it binds is not known. Repertoires were generated with immunoSEQ multiplex PCR, while TCRdb's copy carries only in-frame clones and drops some. The table lists about 7,500 clones, 90% to 95% of them singletons. The V gene's germline CDR1 is SGHTA and CDR2 FQGTGA. The CDR3 has 13 amino acids. Between the trimmed V and J ends, which lost 1 base and 4 bases, there was a span of 8 bases. This specimen comes from a study of monozygotic twins with cystic fibrosis. General study findings and limits: Co-twins had the most similar V usage for 13 of 16 pairs, J for 8. Median Simpson clonality of approximately 0.01 suggested naive T cells predominated.

Material: blood. This receptor was obtained from a boy younger than 10 with cystic fibrosis. The chain is built from TRBV7-3 and TRBJ2-7, with unresolved D. The CDR3 region has the DNA TGTGCCAGCAGCTTAAGTGGGGATTACGAGCAGTACTTC. Its translation: CASSLSGDYEQYF. Combining the CDR3 with reference TRBV7-3 and TRBJ2-7 gives the whole variable domain GAGVSQTPSNKVTEKGKYVELRCDPISGHTALYWYRQSLGQGPEFLIYFQGTGAADDSGLPNDRFFAVRPEGSVSTLKIQRTERGDSAVYLCASSLSGDYEQYFGPGTRLTVT.